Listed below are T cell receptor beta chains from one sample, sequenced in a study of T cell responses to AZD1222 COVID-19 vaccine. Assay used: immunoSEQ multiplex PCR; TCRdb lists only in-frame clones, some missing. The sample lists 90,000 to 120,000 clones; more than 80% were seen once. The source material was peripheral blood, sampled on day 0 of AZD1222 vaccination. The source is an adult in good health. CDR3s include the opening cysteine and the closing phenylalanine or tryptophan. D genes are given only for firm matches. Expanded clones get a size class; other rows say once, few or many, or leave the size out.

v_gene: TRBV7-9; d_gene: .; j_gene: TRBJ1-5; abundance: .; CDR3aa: CASSRGEGSNQPQHF; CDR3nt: TGTGCCAGCAGCCGCGGGGAGGGAAGCAATCAGCCCCAGCATTTT
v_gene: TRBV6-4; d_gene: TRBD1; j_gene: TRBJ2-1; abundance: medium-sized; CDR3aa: CASSGGEGYNEQFF; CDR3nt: TGTGCCAGCTCAGGGGGCGAAGGGTACAATGAGCAGTTCTTC
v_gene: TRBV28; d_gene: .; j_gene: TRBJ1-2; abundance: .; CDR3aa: CASSLTVSYGYTF; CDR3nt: TGTGCCAGCAGTTTAACAGTCTCCTATGGCTACACCTTC
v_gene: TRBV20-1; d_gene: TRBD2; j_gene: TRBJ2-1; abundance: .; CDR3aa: CSASVRSGISYNEQFF; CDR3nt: TGCAGTGCTAGTGTCAGGAGCGGGATTTCCTACAATGAGCAGTTCTTC
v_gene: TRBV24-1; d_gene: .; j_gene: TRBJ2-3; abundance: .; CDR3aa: CATRAAVADTQYF; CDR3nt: TGTGCCACCCGGGCAGCGGTGGCAGATACGCAGTATTTT
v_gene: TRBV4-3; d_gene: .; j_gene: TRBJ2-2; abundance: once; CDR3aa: CASSRAGTGTNTGELFF; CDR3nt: TGCGCCAGCAGCCGAGCCGGGACGGGGACGAACACCGGGGAGCTGTTTTTT
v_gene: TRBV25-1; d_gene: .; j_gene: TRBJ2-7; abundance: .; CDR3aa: CASSESGRGHYEQYF; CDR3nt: TGTGCCAGCAGTGAATCGGGGCGTGGGCACTACGAGCAGTACTTC
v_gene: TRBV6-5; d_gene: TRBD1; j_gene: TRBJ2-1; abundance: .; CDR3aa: CASSYSMTGYEQFF; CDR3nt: TGTGCCAGCAGTTACTCGATGACAGGGTATGAGCAGTTCTTC
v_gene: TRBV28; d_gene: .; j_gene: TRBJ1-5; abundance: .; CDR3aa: CASSRGGGHQDQPQHF; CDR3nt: TGTGCCAGCAGCCGTGGGGGGGGGCACCAAGACCAGCCCCAGCATTTT
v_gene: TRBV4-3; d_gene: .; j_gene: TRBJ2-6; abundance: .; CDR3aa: CASSQSGGGANVLTF; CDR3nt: TGCGCCAGCAGCCAGTCCGGTGGGGGGGCCAACGTCCTGACTTTC
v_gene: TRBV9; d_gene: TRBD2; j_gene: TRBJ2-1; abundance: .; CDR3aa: CASSVGGPYNEQFF; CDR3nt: TGTGCCAGCAGCGTGGGAGGGCCCTACAATGAGCAGTTCTTC
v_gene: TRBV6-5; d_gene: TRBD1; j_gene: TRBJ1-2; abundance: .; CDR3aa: CASSSGGTEDYGYTF; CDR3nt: TGTGCCAGCAGTTCCGGGGGGACAGAAGACTATGGCTACACCTTC
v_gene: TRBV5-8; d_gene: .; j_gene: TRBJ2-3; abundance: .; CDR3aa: CASSLGGAPDTQYF; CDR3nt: TGTGCCAGCAGCTTGGGTGGGGCCCCAGATACGCAGTATTTT
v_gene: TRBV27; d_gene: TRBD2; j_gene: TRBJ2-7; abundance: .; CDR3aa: CASRPTSGRFVQYF; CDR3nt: TGTGCCAGCAGGCCGACTAGCGGGAGATTCGTGCAGTACTTC
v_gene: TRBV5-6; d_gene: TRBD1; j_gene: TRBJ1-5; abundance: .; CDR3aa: CASSLGPGQGRNQPQHF; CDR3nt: TGTGCCAGCAGCTTGGGGCCGGGACAGGGGAGAAATCAGCCCCAGCATTTT
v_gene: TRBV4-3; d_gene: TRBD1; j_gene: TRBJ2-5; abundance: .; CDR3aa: CASSQAGGSETQYF; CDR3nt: TGCGCCAGCAGCCAAGCAGGGGGTTCGGAGACCCAGTACTTC
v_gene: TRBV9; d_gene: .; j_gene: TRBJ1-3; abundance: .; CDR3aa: CASSVDPGRFGGNTIYF; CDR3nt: TGTGCCAGCAGCGTAGATCCCGGACGGTTTGGTGGAAACACCATATATTTT
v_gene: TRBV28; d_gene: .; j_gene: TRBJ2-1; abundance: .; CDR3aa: CASSPVEAERVRLEQFF; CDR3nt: TGTGCCAGCAGCCCCGTTGAGGCCGAGAGGGTAAGGTTGGAGCAGTTCTTC
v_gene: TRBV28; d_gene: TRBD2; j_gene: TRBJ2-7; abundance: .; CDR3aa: CASTLGSRTSGRFISYEQYF; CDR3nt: TGTGCCAGCACCTTAGGGTCGAGGACTAGCGGGAGGTTCATCTCCTACGAGCAGTACTTC
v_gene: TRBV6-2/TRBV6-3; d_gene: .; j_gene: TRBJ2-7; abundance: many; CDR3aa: CASSYNFGGSEQYF; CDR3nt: TGTGCCAGCAGTTATAATTTTGGAGGAAGCGAGCAGTACTTC
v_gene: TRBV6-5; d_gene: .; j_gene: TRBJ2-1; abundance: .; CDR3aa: CASKIQRPSNEQFF; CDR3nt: TGTGCCAGCAAAATCCAACGTCCTAGCAATGAGCAGTTCTTC
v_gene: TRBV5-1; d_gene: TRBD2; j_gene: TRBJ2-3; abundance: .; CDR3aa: CASSLGWEGQDTQYF; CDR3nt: TGCGCCAGCAGCTTGGGGTGGGAGGGCCAAGATACGCAGTATTTT
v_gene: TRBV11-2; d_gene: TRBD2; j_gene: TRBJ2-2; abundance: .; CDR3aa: CASSRVQSGRVSGELFF; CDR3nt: TGTGCCAGCAGCCGGGTACAGAGCGGGAGGGTGTCCGGGGAGCTGTTTTTT
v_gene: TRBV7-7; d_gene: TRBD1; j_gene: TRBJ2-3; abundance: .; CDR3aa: CASSLLQGADTQYF; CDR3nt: TGTGCTAGCAGCTTATTACAGGGGGCAGATACGCAGTATTTT
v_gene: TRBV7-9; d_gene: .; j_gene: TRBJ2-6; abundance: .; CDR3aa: CASSITGYGANVLTF; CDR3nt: TGTGCCAGCAGCATCACAGGGTACGGGGCCAACGTCCTGACTTTC
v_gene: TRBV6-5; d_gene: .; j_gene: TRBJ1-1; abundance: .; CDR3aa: CASSATGNTEAFF; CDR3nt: TGTGCCAGCAGCGCTACAGGGAACACTGAAGCTTTCTTT
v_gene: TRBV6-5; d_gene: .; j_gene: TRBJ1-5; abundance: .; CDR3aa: CASSYGRNYQPQHF; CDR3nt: TGTGCCAGCAGTTACGGGCGGAACTATCAGCCCCAGCATTTT
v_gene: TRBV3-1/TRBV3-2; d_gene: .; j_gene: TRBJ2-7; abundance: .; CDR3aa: CASSQDLVYGQYF; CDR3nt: TGTGCCAGCAGCCAAGATTTGGTTTACGGGCAGTACTTC
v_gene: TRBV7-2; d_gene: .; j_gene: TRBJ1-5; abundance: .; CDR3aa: CASSPDVGNQPQHF; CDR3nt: TGTGCCAGCAGCCCCGACGTGGGTAATCAGCCCCAGCATTTT
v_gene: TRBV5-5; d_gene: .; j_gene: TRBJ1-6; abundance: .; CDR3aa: CASSLFSRGNSPLHF; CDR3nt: TGTGCCAGCAGCTTGTTCTCCAGGGGAAATTCACCCCTCCACTTT
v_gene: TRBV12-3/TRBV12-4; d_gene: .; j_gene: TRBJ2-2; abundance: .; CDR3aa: CASSRTVTGELFF; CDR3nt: TGTGCCAGCAGTCGGACAGTTACCGGGGAGCTGTTTTTT
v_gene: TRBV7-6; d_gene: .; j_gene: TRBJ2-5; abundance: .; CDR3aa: CASSFFTQETQYF; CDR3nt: TGTGCCAGCAGCTTTTTCACACAAGAGACCCAGTACTTC
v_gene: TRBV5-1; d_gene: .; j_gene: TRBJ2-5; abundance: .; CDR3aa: CASSIVEPGETQYF; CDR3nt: TGCGCCAGCAGCATCGTGGAACCGGGGGAGACCCAGTACTTC
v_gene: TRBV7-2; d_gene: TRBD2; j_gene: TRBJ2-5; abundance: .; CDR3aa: CASSFWLAGGYQETQYF; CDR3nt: TGTGCCAGCAGCTTTTGGCTAGCGGGGGGGTACCAAGAGACCCAGTACTTC
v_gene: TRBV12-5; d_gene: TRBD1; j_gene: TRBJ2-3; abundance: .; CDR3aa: CASGLARDSYTDTQYF; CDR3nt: TGTGCTAGTGGTTTGGCCCGGGACAGTTACACAGATACGCAGTATTTT
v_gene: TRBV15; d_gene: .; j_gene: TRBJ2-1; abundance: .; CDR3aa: CATSRESGINEQFF; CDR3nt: TGTGCCACCAGCAGAGAATCGGGTATCAATGAGCAGTTCTTC
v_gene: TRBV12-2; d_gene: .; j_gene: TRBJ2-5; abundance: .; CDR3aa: CASRLALLGGRETQYF; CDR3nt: TGTGCAAGTCGCTTAGCGCTTTTGGGGGGCAGGGAGACCCAGTACTTC
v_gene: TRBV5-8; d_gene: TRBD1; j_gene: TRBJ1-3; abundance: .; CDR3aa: CASSSTKTGGGNTIYF; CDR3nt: TGTGCCAGCAGCTCTACCAAAACAGGGGGCGGAAACACCATATATTTT
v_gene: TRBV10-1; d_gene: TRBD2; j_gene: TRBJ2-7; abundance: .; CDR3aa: CALDRVAGGPNEQYF; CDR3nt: TGCGCCTTGGATAGGGTAGCGGGAGGGCCTAACGAGCAGTACTTC
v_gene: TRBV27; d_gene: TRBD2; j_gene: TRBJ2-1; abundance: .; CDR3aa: CASTPPGTSGFNEQFF; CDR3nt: TGTGCCAGCACCCCCCCCGGGACTAGCGGGTTCAATGAGCAGTTCTTC
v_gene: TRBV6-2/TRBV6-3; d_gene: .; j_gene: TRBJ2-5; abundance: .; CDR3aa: CASTPHGETQYF; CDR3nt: TGTGCCAGCACCCCCCACGGGGAGACCCAGTACTTC
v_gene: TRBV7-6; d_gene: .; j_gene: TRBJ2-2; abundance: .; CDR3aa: CASSLGRNTGELFF; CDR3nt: TGTGCCAGCAGCTTAGGACGAAACACCGGGGAGCTGTTTTTT
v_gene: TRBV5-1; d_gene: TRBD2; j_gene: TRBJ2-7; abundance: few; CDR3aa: CASSRTSSGRAGNEQYF; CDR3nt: TGCGCCAGCAGCAGAACTTCTAGCGGGAGGGCCGGGAACGAGCAGTACTTC
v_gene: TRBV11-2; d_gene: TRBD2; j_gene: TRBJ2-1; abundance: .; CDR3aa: CASSFVGEGDEQFF; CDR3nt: TGTGCCAGCAGCTTCGTAGGGGAGGGAGATGAGCAGTTCTTC
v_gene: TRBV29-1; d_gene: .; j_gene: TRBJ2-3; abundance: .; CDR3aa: CSARRGITDTQYF; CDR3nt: TGCAGCGCTAGAAGGGGTATCACAGATACGCAGTATTTT
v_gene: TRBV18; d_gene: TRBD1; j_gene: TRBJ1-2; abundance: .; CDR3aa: CASSPRGQNYGYTF; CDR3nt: TGTGCCAGCTCACCTCGGGGACAGAACTATGGCTACACCTTC
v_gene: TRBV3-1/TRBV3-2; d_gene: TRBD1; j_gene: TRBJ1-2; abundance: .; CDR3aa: CASSPGRRGLGYTF; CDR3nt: TGTGCCAGCAGCCCTGGGAGGAGGGGGCTTGGCTACACCTTC
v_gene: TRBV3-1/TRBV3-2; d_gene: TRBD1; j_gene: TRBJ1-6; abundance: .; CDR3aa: CASSPTGVNSPLHF; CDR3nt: TGTGCCAGCAGCCCGACAGGGGTTAATTCACCCCTCCACTTT
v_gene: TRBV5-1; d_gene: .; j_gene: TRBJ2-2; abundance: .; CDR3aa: CASSLFGQSELFF; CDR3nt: TGCGCCAGCAGCTTGTTTGGGCAGTCAGAGCTGTTTTTT
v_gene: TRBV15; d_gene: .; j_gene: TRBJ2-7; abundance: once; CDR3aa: CATSRDDGQTYEQYF; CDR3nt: TGTGCCACCAGCAGAGATGATGGCCAGACCTACGAGCAGTACTTC
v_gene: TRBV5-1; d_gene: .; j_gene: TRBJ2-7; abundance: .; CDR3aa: CASSLQGGEGSEQYF; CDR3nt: TGCGCCAGCAGCTTGCAGGGGGGTGAAGGGTCCGAGCAGTACTTC
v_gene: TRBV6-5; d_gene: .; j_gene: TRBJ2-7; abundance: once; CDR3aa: CASTRAGSYEQYF; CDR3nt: TGTGCCAGCACCAGGGCAGGTAGCTACGAGCAGTACTTC
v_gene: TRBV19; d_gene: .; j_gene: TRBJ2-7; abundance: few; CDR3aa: CASSPDSAGLYEQYF; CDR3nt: TGTGCCAGTAGCCCCGACTCAGCAGGGCTCTACGAGCAGTACTTC
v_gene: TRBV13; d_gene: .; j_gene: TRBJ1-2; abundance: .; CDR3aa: CASSLARAAYGYTF; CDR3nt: TGTGCCAGCAGCTTGGCCAGGGCCGCCTATGGCTACACCTTC
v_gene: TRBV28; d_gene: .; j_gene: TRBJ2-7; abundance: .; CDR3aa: CASRLPSGPHYEQYF; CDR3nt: TGTGCCAGCAGGCTCCCCTCCGGGCCCCACTACGAGCAGTACTTC